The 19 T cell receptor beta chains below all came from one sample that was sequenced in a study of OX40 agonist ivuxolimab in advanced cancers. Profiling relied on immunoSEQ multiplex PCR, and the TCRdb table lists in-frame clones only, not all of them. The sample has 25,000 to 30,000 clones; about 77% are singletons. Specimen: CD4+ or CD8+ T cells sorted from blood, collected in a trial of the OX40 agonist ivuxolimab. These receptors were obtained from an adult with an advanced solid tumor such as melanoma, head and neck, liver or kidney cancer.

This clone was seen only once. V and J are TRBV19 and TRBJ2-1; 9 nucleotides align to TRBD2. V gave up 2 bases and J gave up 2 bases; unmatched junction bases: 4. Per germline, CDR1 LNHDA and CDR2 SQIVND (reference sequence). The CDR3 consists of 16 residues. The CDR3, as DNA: TGTGCCAGTAGTATAACCTCTAGCGGGGCCTACAATGAGCAGTTCTTC. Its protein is CASSITSSGAYNEQFF.

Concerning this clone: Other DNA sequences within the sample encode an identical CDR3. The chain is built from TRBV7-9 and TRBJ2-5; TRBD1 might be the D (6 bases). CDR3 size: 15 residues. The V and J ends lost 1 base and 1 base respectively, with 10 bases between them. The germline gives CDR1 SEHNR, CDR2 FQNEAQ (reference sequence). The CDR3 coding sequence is TGTGCCAGCAGCTTAGGGCCAGGGGCCCAAGAGACCCAGTACTTC. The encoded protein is CASSLGPGAQETQYF.

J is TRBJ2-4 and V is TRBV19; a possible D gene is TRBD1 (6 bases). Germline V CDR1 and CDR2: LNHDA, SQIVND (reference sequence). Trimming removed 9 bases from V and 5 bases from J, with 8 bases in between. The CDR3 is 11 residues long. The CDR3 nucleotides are TGTGCCAGGGACAGCCAAAACATTCAGTACTTC. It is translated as CARDSQNIQYF.

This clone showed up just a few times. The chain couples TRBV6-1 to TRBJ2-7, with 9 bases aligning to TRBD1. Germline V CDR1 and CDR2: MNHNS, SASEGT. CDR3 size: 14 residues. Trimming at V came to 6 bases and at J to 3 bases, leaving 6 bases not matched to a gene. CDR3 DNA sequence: TGTGCCAGCAGCGCCGGGACAGGGCGCTACGAGCAGTACTTC. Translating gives CASSAGTGRYEQYF.

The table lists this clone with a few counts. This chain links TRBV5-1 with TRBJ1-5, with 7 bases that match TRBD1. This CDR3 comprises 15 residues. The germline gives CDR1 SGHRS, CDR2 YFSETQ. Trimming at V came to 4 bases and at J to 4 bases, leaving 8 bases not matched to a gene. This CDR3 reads CASSLWDSTNQPQHF. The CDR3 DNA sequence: TGCGCCAGCAGCCTGTGGGACAGTACAAATCAGCCCCAGCATTTT.

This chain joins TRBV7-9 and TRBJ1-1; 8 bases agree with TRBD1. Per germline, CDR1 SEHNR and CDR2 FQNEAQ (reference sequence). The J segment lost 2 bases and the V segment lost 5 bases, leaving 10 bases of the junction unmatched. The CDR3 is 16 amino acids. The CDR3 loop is CASSRPGQEFNTEAFF. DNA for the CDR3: TGTGCCAGCAGCCGTCCGGGACAGGAATTTAACACTGAAGCTTTCTTT.

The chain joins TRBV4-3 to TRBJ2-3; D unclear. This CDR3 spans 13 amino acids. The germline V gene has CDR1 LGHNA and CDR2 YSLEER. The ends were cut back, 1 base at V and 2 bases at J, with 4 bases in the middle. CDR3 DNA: TGCGCCAGCAGCCAAGTGCTCACAGATACGCAGTATTTT. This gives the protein CASSQVLTDTQYF.

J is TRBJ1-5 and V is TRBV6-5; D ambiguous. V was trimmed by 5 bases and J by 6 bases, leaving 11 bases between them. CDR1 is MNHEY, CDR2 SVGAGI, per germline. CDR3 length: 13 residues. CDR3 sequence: CASSTARRQPQHF. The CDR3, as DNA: TGTGCCAGCAGTACCGCCAGGCGTCAGCCCCAGCATTTT.

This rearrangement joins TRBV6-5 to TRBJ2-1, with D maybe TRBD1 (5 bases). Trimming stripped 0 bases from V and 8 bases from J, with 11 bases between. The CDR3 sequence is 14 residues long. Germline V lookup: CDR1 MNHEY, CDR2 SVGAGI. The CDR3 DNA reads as TGTGCCAGCAGTTACTCGCAGGGAAGATATGAGCAGTTCTTC. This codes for CASSYSQGRYEQFF.

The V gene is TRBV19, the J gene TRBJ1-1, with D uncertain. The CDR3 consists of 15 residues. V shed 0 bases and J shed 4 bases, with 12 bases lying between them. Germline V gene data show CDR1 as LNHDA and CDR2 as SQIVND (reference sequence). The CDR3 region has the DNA TGTGCCAGTAGTATAGATAGGCCAGCTGCCACTGAAGCTTTCTTT. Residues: CASSIDRPAATEAFF.

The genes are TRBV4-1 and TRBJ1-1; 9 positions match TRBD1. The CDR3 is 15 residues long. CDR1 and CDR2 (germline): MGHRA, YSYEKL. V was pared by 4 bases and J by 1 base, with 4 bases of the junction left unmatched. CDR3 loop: CASSPDRGGNTEAFF. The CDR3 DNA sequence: TGCGCCAGCAGCCCGGACAGGGGAGGGAACACTGAAGCTTTCTTT.

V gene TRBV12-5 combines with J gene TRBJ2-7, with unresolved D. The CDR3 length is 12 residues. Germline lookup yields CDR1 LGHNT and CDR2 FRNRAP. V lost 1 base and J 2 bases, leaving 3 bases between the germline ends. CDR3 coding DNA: TGTGCTAGTGGTTTGGGTACCTACGAGCAGTACTTC. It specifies CASGLGTYEQYF.

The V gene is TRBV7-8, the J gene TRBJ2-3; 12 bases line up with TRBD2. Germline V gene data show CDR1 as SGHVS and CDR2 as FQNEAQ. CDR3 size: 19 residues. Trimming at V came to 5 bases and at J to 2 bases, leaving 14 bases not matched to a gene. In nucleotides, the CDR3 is TGTGCCAGCAGCCTACTAGCGGGGGGCCACAAAACTAACACAGATACGCAGTATTTT. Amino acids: CASSLLAGGHKTNTDTQYF.

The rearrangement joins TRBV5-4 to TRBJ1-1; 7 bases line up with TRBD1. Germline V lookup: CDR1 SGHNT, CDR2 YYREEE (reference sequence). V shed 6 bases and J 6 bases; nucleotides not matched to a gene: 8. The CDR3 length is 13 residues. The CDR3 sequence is CASNEGGGPEAFF. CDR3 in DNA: TGTGCCAGCAACGAAGGGGGCGGGCCTGAAGCTTTCTTT.

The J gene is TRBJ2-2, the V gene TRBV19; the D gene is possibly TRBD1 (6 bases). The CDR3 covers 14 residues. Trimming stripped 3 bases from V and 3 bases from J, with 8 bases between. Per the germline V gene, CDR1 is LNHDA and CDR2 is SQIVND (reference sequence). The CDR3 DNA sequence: TGTGCCAGTAGTATTTGGACAGACACCGGGGAGCTGTTTTTT. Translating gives CASSIWTDTGELFF.

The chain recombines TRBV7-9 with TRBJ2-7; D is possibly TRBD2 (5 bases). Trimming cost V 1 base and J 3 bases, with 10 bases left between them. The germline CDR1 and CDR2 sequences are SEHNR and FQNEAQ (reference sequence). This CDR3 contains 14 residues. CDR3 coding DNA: TGTGCCAGCAGCTTAGAGGGAGAGCACTACGAGCAGTACTTC. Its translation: CASSLEGEHYEQYF.

For the CDR3, the DNA is TGTGCCTCCTCGGAGGGGCAAGGCAATCAGCCCCAGCATTTT. This gives the protein CASSEGQGNQPQHF. The chain is built from TRBV30 and TRBJ1-5, with D possibly being TRBD1 (5 bases). The CDR3 covers 14 residues. Germline V gives CDR1 GTSNPN, CDR2 SVGIG (reference sequence). V was shortened by 7 bases and J by 2 bases, with 15 bases between the two germline ends.

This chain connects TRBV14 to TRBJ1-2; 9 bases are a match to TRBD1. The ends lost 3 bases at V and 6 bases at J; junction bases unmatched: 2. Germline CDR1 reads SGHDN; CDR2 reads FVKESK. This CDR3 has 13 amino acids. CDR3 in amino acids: CASSQGQGDGYTF. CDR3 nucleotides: TGTGCCAGCAGCCAGGGACAGGGAGATGGCTACACCTTC.

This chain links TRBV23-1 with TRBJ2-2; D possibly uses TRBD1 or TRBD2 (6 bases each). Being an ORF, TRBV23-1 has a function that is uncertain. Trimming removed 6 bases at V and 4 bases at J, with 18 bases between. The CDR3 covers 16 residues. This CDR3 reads CASSGGQGPGTGELFF. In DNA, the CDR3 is TGCGCCAGCAGCGGGGGTCAGGGGCCCGGCACCGGGGAGCTGTTTTTT.